This T cell receptor (beta chain) was found in a study of T cells in Graves' hyperthyroidism and ophthalmopathy. As for the study in general: Peripheral blood collection took place at initial diagnosis, before any treatment.

CDR1 is DFQATT and CDR2 is SNEGSKA in the germline V gene (reference sequence). The germline V and J ends were trimmed by 5 bases and 0 bases, with 14 bases remaining between them. The length of the CDR3 is 16 residues. Study-wide findings and caveats: Ophthalmopathy, which appeared later, was predicted by the model a median around 6.5 months before onset.

This clonotype has only a few counts. Its specificity is not known. Regions amplified from RNA transcripts were the TCR beta CDR3 regions. The TCR CDR3 first-round RT-PCR relied on the HTBI primer set. Via MiXCR, TCRdb re-called the multiplex PCR reads, giving one row per CDR3 protein. The sample lists about 320,000 distinct CDR3 sequences, around 17% occurring once. Based on clinical symptoms, serum thyroxine and TRAb, thyroid ultrasound and orbital computed tomography, diagnoses were reached. PBMCs were sourced from roughly 9.3 ml fresh peripheral blood. The J gene is TRBJ2-6, the V gene TRBV20-1; D unresolved. This clonotype was obtained from a man aged 30 to 45 with Graves' hyperthyroidism. Sequencing was carried out using blood. The CDR3 reads CSAGRLRSSGANVLTF. The CDR3 nucleotides are TGCAGTGCTGGAAGGCTAAGGAGCTCTGGGGCCAACGTCCTGACTTTC.